This passage covers 18 T cell receptor beta chains from one sample sequenced in a study of blood T cell repertoires in COVID-19. Data came from immunoSEQ multiplex PCR; TCRdb stores just in-frame clones and leaves some out. The sample consists of about 120,000 clones, 75% to 90% of them appearing once. Sample: peripheral blood. All receptors derive from a woman aged 70 to 79 with acute or convalescent COVID-19.

The chain combines TRBV11-2 with TRBJ1-3; D not resolved. V shed 6 bases and J shed 4 bases, with 16 bases lying between them. The CDR3 consists of 15 residues. Germline-derived CDR1 and CDR2 are SGHAT and FQNNGV. Here the CDR3 DNA reads TGTGCCAGCAGACGCCCCGGTCTTCCGGGAAACACCATATATTTT. Translating it yields CASRRPGLPGNTIYF.

The V gene is TRBV3-1 (or the pseudogene TRBV3-2), the J gene TRBJ2-3, with 11 bases matching TRBD2. The trim removed 4 bases at V and 0 bases at J, leaving 9 bases unmatched. This CDR3 spans 18 amino acids. Germline V gives CDR1 LGHDT, CDR2 YNNKEL (reference sequence). The CDR3 DNA reads as TGTGCCAGCAGCCCCGCGGGACTAGCGGCCACTAGCACAGATACGCAGTATTTT. Its translation: CASSPAGLAATSTDTQYF.

The chain joins TRBV10-3 to TRBJ1-2; D not resolved. The CDR3 length is 12 residues. Looked up from germline, CDR1 is ENHRY and CDR2 is SYGVKD. The V end lost 10 bases, the J end lost 3 bases, and 12 bases lay between the germline ends. The CDR3 DNA sequence: TGTGCCACCGCCCGGGAAGACTATGGCTACACCTTC. Protein sequence: CATAREDYGYTF.

The CDR3 DNA reads TGTGCCTGGAATGAAGCAGGTCTCAATCAGCCCCAGCATTTT. As protein: CAWNEAGLNQPQHF. The J gene is TRBJ1-5, the V gene TRBV30; D is unclear. CDR3 length: 14 amino acids. Trimming cost V 4 bases and J 3 bases, with 13 bases left between them. Germline V lookup: CDR1 GTSNPN, CDR2 SVGIG (reference sequence).

This chain uses TRBV5-1 with TRBJ1-1; D may be TRBD1 (6 bases). Germline CDR1 is SGHRS and CDR2 is YFSETQ. The CDR3 totals 16 residues. V shed 4 bases and J shed 1 base, with 17 bases lying between them. CDR3 amino acids: CASSEYSGAPNTEAFF. The CDR3 DNA reads as TGCGCCAGCAGCGAATACTCAGGGGCTCCGAACACTGAAGCTTTCTTT.

The chain employs TRBV7-3 and TRBJ1-1; 9 bases line up with TRBD1. Looked up from germline, CDR1 is SGHTA and CDR2 is FQGTGA. The CDR3 is made up of 14 amino acids. J lost 1 base, V lost 5 bases, and 2 bases had no gene match. The CDR3 DNA sequence: TGTGCCAGCAGCAAGACAGGGGGGAACACTGAAGCTTTCTTT. It yields the protein CASSKTGGNTEAFF.

This clone was counted a single time. The V and J genes are TRBV5-4 and TRBJ2-5; D call uncertain. Between the trimmed V and J ends, which lost 0 bases and 2 bases, there was a span of 5 bases. The CDR3 sequence is 13 residues long. CDR1 SGHNT and CDR2 YYREEE come from the germline V gene (reference sequence). The CDR3 bases are TGTGCCAGCAGCTTGGAACTTCAAGAGACCCAGTACTTC. It specifies CASSLELQETQYF.

This clone came up a few times. The V call is TRBV6-5, the J call TRBJ1-2; possibly TRBD1 for D (6 bases). Trimming pared 6 bases from V and 3 bases from J, leaving 17 bases between. Germline CDR1 is MNHEY and CDR2 is SVGAGI. CDR3 size: 15 residues. CDR3 loop: CASRIGPTGDYGYTF. CDR3 DNA: TGTGCCAGCAGAATAGGCCCGACAGGTGACTATGGCTACACCTTC.

The chain employs TRBV5-1 and TRBJ2-5; 10 bases agree with TRBD2. Unmatched junction bases numbered 10, after V lost 5 bases and J lost 3 bases. The CDR3 extends over 16 amino acids. Germline V lookup: CDR1 SGHRS, CDR2 YFSETQ. CDR3 loop: CASSQGALAGEETQYF. The CDR3 DNA is TGCGCCAGCAGTCAGGGGGCTCTAGCGGGGGAAGAGACCCAGTACTTC.

The chain couples TRBV7-3 to TRBJ2-3; D may be TRBD2 (5 bases). V was clipped by 8 bases and J by 0 bases, with 15 bases between them. The germline gives CDR1 SGHTA, CDR2 FQGTGA. There are 15 residues in the CDR3. The CDR3 is CASGAGRASTDTQYF. For the CDR3, the DNA is TGTGCCAGCGGAGCTGGGCGGGCCAGCACAGATACGCAGTATTTT. Looking up the rest from reference TRBV7-3 and TRBJ2-3 gives the full variable domain: GAGVSQTPSNKVTEKGKYVELRCDPISGHTALYWYRQSLGQGPEFLIYFQGTGAADDSGLPNDRFFAVRPEGSVSTLKIQRTERGDSAVYLCASGAGRASTDTQYFGPGTRLTVL.

Concerning this clone: This sample also contains other DNA sequences that code for the same CDR3. The chain recombines TRBV9 with TRBJ2-5, with D possibly being TRBD1 (5 bases). Between the trimmed V and J ends, which lost 0 bases and 5 bases, there was a span of 5 bases. CDR1 is SGDLS, CDR2 YYNGEE, per germline. This CDR3 region has 12 residues. The CDR3: CASSVEGETQYF. The CDR3 DNA follows: TGTGCCAGCAGCGTAGAGGGGGAGACCCAGTACTTC.

The chain is built from TRBV5-4 and TRBJ1-2; 12 bases align to TRBD1. The junction had 7 bases not matched to a gene; V was cut back by 3 bases and J by 1 base. The germline CDR1 and CDR2 sequences are SGHNT and YYREEE (reference sequence). The CDR3 totals 17 residues. The CDR3 loop is CASSSAGQGAVNYGYTF. As DNA, the CDR3 is TGTGCCAGCAGCTCGGCGGGACAGGGGGCTGTTAACTATGGCTACACCTTC. Complete variable domain (other parts from reference TRBV5-4 and TRBJ1-2): ETGVTQSPTHLIKTRGQQVTLRCSSQSGHNTVSWYQQALGQGPQFIFQYYREEENGRGNFPPRFSGLQFPNYSSELNVNALELDDSALYLCASSSAGQGAVNYGYTFGSGTRLTVV.

This clone was seen only once. The CDR3 is CASSYRDLTTNEKLFF. The CDR3 nucleotides read TGTGCCAGCAGTTACAGGGACCTTACAACTAATGAAAAACTGTTTTTT. The chain recombines TRBV2 with TRBJ1-4; a possible D gene is TRBD1 (6 bases). The CDR3 is made up of 16 amino acids. The germline gives CDR1 SNHLY, CDR2 FYNNEI. Between the trimmed V and J ends, which lost 5 bases and 0 bases, there was a span of 13 bases.

This chain connects TRBV7-2 to TRBJ2-3; D might be TRBD2 (6 bases). Germline CDR1 is SGHTA and CDR2 is FQGNSA. The CDR3 loop spans 15 amino acids. V was cut by 1 base and J by 2 bases, with 10 bases left in between. The chain's CDR3 is CASSLVSGYTDTQYF. As DNA, the CDR3 is TGTGCCAGCAGCTTAGTTAGCGGTTACACAGATACGCAGTATTTT.

The chain joins TRBV18 to TRBJ2-2; TRBD2 matches 10 bases. The CDR3 length is 18 residues. After removal of 2 bases from V and 5 bases from J, the junction contained 11 bases not matched to a gene. Germline CDR1 KGHSH, CDR2 LQKENI. Here the CDR3 DNA reads TGTGCCAGCTCACCAAGAGAAGCGGGGGGGCCTTGGACCGGGGAGCTGTTTTTT. This codes for CASSPREAGGPWTGELFF.

This clone was seen once. The rearrangement links TRBV9 to TRBJ1-4; 10 bases are a match to TRBD1. CDR1 SGDLS and CDR2 YYNGEE come from the germline V gene. This CDR3 has 15 residues. V trimming: 0 bases; J trimming: 6 bases; junction bases outside the gene matches: 2. CDR3 DNA: TGTGCCAGCAGCGTAGGGGGGACAGGGGATGAAAAACTGTTTTTT. This encodes CASSVGGTGDEKLFF.

V is TRBV27 and J is TRBJ1-4; D is ambiguous. Trimming cost V 2 bases and J 8 bases, with 15 bases left between them. CDR1 and CDR2 from the germline V gene are MNHEY and SMNVEV (reference sequence). This CDR3 is 15 amino acids long. CDR3: CASSLNILKEEKLFF. CDR3 DNA sequence: TGTGCCAGCAGTTTAAACATCCTTAAGGAGGAAAAACTGTTTTTT.

The count of this clone is one. The rearrangement uses TRBV3-1 (or the pseudogene TRBV3-2) and TRBJ1-2, with 8 bases aligning to TRBD1. CDR1 is LGHDT and CDR2 is YNNKEL in the germline V gene (reference sequence). CDR3 length: 15 amino acids. V trimming: 0 bases; J trimming: 6 bases; junction bases outside the gene matches: 6. CDR3 DNA: TGTGCCAGCAGCCAAGACGCCCGACAGGGGCATGGCTACACCTTC. Translation: CASSQDARQGHGYTF.